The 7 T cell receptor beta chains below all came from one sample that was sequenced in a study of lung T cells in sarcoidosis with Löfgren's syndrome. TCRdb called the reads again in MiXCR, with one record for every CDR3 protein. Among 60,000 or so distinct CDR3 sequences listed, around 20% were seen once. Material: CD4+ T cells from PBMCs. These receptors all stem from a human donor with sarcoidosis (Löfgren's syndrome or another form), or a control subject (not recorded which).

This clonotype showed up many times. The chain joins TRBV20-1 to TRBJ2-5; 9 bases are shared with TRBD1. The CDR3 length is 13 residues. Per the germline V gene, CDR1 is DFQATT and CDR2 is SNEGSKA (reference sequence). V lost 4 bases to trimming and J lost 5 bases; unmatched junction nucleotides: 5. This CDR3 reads CSANDRGVETQYF. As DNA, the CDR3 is TGCAGTGCTAATGACAGGGGGGTCGAGACCCAGTACTTC.

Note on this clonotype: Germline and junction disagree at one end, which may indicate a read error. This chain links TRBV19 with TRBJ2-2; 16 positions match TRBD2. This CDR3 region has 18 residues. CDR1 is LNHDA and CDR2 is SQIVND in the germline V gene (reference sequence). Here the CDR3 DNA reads TGTGCCAGTACCAAAAAGGGACTAGCGGGGGGGAACACCAGGGAGCTGTTTTTT. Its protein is CASTKKGLAGGNTRELFF.

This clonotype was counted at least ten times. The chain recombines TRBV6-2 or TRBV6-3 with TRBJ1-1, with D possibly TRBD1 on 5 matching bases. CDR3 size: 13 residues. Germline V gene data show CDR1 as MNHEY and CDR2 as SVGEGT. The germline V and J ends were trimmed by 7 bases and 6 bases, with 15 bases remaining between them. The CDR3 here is CASTRSGRAEAFF. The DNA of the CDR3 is TGTGCCAGCACTCGGTCAGGGAGGGCTGAAGCTTTCTTT.

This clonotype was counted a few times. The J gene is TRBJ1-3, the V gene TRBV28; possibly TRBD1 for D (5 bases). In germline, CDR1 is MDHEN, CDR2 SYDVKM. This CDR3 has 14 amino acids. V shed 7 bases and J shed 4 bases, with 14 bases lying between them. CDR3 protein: CASIKTGGGNTIYF. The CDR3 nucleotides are TGTGCCAGCATCAAAACGGGGGGAGGAAACACCATATATTTT.

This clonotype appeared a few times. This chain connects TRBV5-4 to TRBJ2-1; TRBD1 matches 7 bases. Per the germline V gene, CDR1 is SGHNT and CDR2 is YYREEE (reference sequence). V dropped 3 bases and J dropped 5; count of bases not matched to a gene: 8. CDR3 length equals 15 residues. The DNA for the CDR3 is TGTGCCAGCAGCTCAGGGGGTACCCTTCACAATGAGCAGTTCTTC. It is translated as CASSSGGTLHNEQFF.

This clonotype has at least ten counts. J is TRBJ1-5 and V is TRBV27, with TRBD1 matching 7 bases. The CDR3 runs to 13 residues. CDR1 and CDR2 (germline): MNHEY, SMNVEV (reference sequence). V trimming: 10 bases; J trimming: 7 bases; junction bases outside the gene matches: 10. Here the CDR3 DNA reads TGTGCCAACCGACAGGGCTCCAAACAGCCCCAGCATTTT. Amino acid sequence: CANRQGSKQPQHF.

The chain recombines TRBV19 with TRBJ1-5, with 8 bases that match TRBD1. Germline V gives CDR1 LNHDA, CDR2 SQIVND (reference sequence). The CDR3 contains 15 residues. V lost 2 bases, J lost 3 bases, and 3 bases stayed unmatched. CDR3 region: CASSITTGDNQPQHF. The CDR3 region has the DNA TGTGCCAGTAGTATAACGACAGGGGACAATCAGCCCCAGCATTTT.